Listed here are 7 T cell receptor beta chains from one sample, sequenced in a study of cytomegalovirus exposure and HLA in healthy donors. This PCR relied on a set of 60 Vbeta primers and 13 Jbeta primers. Clones were sequenced by immunoSEQ multiplex PCR, and TCRdb holds only the in-frame ones, with some missing. The sample includes some 110,000 clones, more than 60% of them seen just once. The sequencing sample was made of PBMCs. These receptor sequences come from a man between 60 and 75 years old in good health and CMV-seronegative.

This sequence joins TRBV30 and TRBJ1-6, with D perhaps matching TRBD1 (5 bases). Trimming shortened V by 5 bases and J by 7 bases, and 9 bases separated the two germline ends. This CDR3 has 12 residues. The V gene's germline CDR1 is GTSNPN and CDR2 SVGIG (reference sequence). This chain's CDR3 is CAWDRQNSPLHF. The CDR3 bases are TGTGCCTGGGACCGACAGAATTCACCCCTCCACTTT.

V gene TRBV6-1 combines with J gene TRBJ1-1; D gene uncertain. Looked up from germline, CDR1 is MNHNS and CDR2 is SASEGT. The CDR3 loop spans 12 amino acids. Deletions cut 6 bases from V and 5 bases from J, with 10 bases between. DNA of the CDR3: TGTGCCAGCAGCCTCGGTTGGACTGAAGCTTTCTTT. This codes for CASSLGWTEAFF.

The V and J genes are TRBV9 and TRBJ1-6, with TRBD1 identical over 8 bases. The CDR3 extends over 16 amino acids. From germline, CDR1 is SGDLS and CDR2 YYNGEE. V lost 3 bases and J lost 4; bases outside the gene matches: 6. CDR3 coding DNA: TGTGCCAGCAGCGATGACAGGGGAGAATATAATTCACCCCTCCACTTT. Protein: CASSDDRGEYNSPLHF.

The chain combines TRBV27 with TRBJ2-2, with D hard to call. This CDR3 comprises 12 residues. V was clipped by 4 bases and J by 6 bases, with 6 bases between them. Germline CDR1 MNHEY, CDR2 SMNVEV (reference sequence). The CDR3 nucleotides read TGTGCCAGCAGTTCCCGGGCCGGGGAGCTGTTTTTT. This gives the protein CASSSRAGELFF.

The chain carries TRBV6-5 and TRBJ1-1; a weak D match, TRBD1 (6 bases). Germline CDR1 and CDR2: MNHEY and SVGAGI. Trimming stripped 6 bases from V and 4 bases from J, with 18 bases between. This CDR3 is 15 amino acids long. CDR3 loop: CASSRGEGGVTEAFF. CDR3 DNA: TGTGCCAGCAGCCGGGGGGAGGGGGGAGTCACTGAAGCTTTCTTT.

This sequence joins TRBV4-1 and TRBJ2-5; D may be TRBD2 (6 bases). The V end was cut by 0 bases, the J end by 4 bases, with 12 bases between. Germline CDR1 MGHRA, CDR2 YSYEKL. This CDR3 is 15 amino acids long. The CDR3 DNA is TGCGCCAGCAGCCAAGACCCCACTAGCCGAGAGACCCAGTACTTC. Translating gives CASSQDPTSRETQYF.

The table lists this clone with a count of one. The chain uses TRBV6-5 and TRBJ1-2; no definite D call. Germline-derived CDR1 and CDR2 are MNHEY and SVGAGI. This CDR3 spans 16 amino acids. The V end lost 2 bases, the J end lost 4 bases, and 17 bases lay between the germline ends. Here the CDR3 DNA reads TGTGCCAGCAGTTACCACGGATCCGACACTCTCTATGGCTACACCTTC. This sequence encodes CASSYHGSDTLYGYTF.